This entry lists 27 T cell receptor beta chains sequenced from one sample in a study of CD8+CD57+ T cells in acquired aplastic anemia. Genomic DNA acted as the template from which TCR beta VDJ combination and CDR3 sequence profiling were carried out. TCRdb processed the reads anew with MiXCR; each CDR3 protein has one entry. The table has under 200,000 distinct CDR3 sequences, around 47% seen once. Flow cytometry had shown expanded CD8+CD57+ cells in the patients chosen for sequencing. Sequenced material: sorted CD4+, CD8+, or CD8+CD57+ T cells (not recorded which) from PBMCs. These receptors came from a human donor with aplastic anemia.

On this clonotype: A read error may produce the germline difference seen at one junction end. The rearrangement joins TRBV20-1 to TRBJ2-7; TRBD1 agrees at 9 bases. Germline loops: CDR1 DFQATT, CDR2 SNEGSKA (reference sequence). This CDR3 has 14 residues. CDR3 DNA sequence: TGCAGTGCTAGTTTGACAGGGGGTTCCTACGAGCGGTACTTC. It translates to CSASLTGGSYERYF.

Ten or more counts support this clonotype. V gene TRBV19 combines with J gene TRBJ1-1, with D possibly matching TRBD1 (5 bases). In germline, CDR1 is LNHDA, CDR2 SQIVND (reference sequence). The CDR3 is 15 residues long. The V gene lost 3 bases and the J gene lost 5 bases, with 16 bases spanning the gap. CDR3 sequence reads: CASSILGVGGTEAFF. In nucleotides, the CDR3 is TGTGCCAGTAGTATTTTGGGGGTAGGAGGGACTGAAGCTTTCTTT. Variable domain in full (rest from reference TRBV19 and TRBJ1-1): DGGITQSPKYLFRKEGQNVTLSCEQNLNHDAMYWYRQDPGQGLRLIYYSQIVNDFQKGDIAEGYSVSREKKESFPLTVTSAQKNPTAFYLCASSILGVGGTEAFFGQGTRLTVV.

In this sample, this clonotype turned up many times. The rearrangement joins TRBV6-4 to TRBJ2-3; D gene uncertain. The CDR3 is 16 residues long. V was cut by 1 base and J by 1 base, with 12 bases left in between. Germline V gives CDR1 MRHNA, CDR2 SNTAGT. The CDR3 nucleotides are TGTGCCAGCAGTGACTTGAGTGCATCCGGCACAGATACGCAGTATTTT. Amino acids: CASSDLSASGTDTQYF.

The chain is built from TRBV10-3 and TRBJ1-3; TRBD1 might be the D (6 bases). Germline V lookup: CDR1 ENHRY, CDR2 SYGVKD. The V end lost 4 bases, the J end lost 0 bases, and 7 bases lay between the germline ends. There are 14 residues in the CDR3. The CDR3 sequence is CAISGDTSGNTIYF. The CDR3 DNA sequence: TGTGCCATCAGTGGGGACACCTCTGGAAACACCATATATTTT.

The chain uses TRBV2 and TRBJ2-7; TRBD2 might be the D (6 bases). The CDR3 covers 15 residues. Germline loops: CDR1 SNHLY, CDR2 FYNNEI. The germline V and J ends were trimmed by 4 bases and 0 bases, with 13 bases remaining between them. DNA for the CDR3: TGTGCCAGCAGTGGCTCCGGGGGAGCCTCCTACGAGCAGTACTTC. Residues: CASSGSGGASYEQYF. Together with reference TRBV2 and TRBJ2-7, the CDR3 gives the full variable domain: EPEVTQTPSHQVTQMGQEVILRCVPISNHLYFYWYRQILGQKVEFLVSFYNNEISEKSEIFDDQFSVERPDGSNFTLKIRSTKLEDSAMYFCASSGSGGASYEQYFGPGTRLTVT.

This clonotype was recorded a few times. DNA for the CDR3: TGTGCTAGTGGTTTGGTCGTCGGGGGCCTTCGCTATGGCTACACCTTC. Translating it yields CASGLVVGGLRYGYTF. This chain joins TRBV12-5 and TRBJ1-2, with D possibly matching TRBD1 (6 bases). Trimming stripped 0 bases from V and 4 bases from J, with 15 bases between. The CDR3 spans 16 residues. Germline lookup yields CDR1 LGHNT and CDR2 FRNRAP.

This chain uses TRBV9 with TRBJ2-3, with a weak D call TRBD2 (5 bases). The CDR3 is made up of 14 amino acids. The germline V gene encodes CDR1 SGDLS and CDR2 YYNGEE. The germline V and J ends were trimmed by 6 bases and 4 bases, with 15 bases remaining between them. CDR3 protein: CASTSLLFPDTQYF. CDR3 DNA sequence: TGTGCCAGCACTAGCCTTTTGTTCCCAGATACGCAGTATTTT.

This chain connects TRBV7-4 to TRBJ2-7; D not resolved. V dropped 5 bases and J dropped 5 bases, with 7 bases sitting between them. The CDR3 is 11 amino acids. Germline CDR1 and CDR2: SGHVT and SQSDAQ. Here the CDR3 reads CASSPKHEQYF. CDR3 nucleotides: TGTGCCAGCAGCCCTAAGCACGAGCAGTACTTC.

This clonotype came up many times. This chain links TRBV19 with TRBJ2-5; TRBD2 matches at 8 bases. CDR3 length: 15 residues. J lost 4 bases, V lost 2 bases, and 6 bases had no gene match. Germline V gene data show CDR1 as LNHDA and CDR2 as SQIVND (reference sequence). CDR3 amino acids: CASSIPGRGGETQYF. In DNA, the CDR3 is TGTGCCAGTAGTATACCGGGCCGGGGGGGAGAGACCCAGTACTTC.

There are many counts of this clonotype. This chain uses TRBV19 with TRBJ2-7; D is possibly TRBD2 (5 bases). Trimming left V 3 bases short and J 11 bases short, with 14 bases between. Germline CDR1 is LNHDA and CDR2 is SQIVND (reference sequence). The CDR3 loop spans 12 amino acids. CDR3 coding DNA: TGTGCCAGTAGTATCCCCCCCGGGGTTAAGTACTTC. Amino acid sequence: CASSIPPGVKYF.

About this clonotype: An end of the junction differs from the germline gene, which may be a read error. The chain has TRBV14 and TRBJ2-3; the D gene could be TRBD1 or TRBD2 (6 bases each). Germline V gene lookup returns CDR1 SGHDN and CDR2 FVKESK. The CDR3 has 15 residues. The DNA for the CDR3 is TGTGCCAGCAGCCAAGAGGCCGGGGGCACAGATACGCAGTGTTTC. This sequence encodes CASSQEAGGTDTQCF.

This clonotype was counted only a few times. This chain connects TRBV15 to TRBJ1-2, with D maybe TRBD1 (5 bases). Germline V CDR1 and CDR2: LNHNV, YYDKDF (reference sequence). V was trimmed by 0 bases and J by 2 bases, leaving 13 bases between them. The CDR3 is made up of 16 amino acids. The CDR3 loop reads CATSRDRGSGNYGYTF. In DNA, the CDR3 is TGTGCCACCAGCAGAGATAGGGGCTCAGGGAACTATGGCTACACCTTC.

The J gene is TRBJ2-1, the V gene TRBV25-1, with D possibly TRBD1 on 6 matching bases. CDR3 length: 14 residues. The germline CDR1 and CDR2 sequences are MGHDK and SYGVNS. Trimming removed 4 bases from V and 6 bases from J, with 13 bases in between. CDR3 amino acids: CASSGLGGANEQFF. The CDR3 DNA follows: TGTGCCAGCAGTGGCCTAGGGGGAGCCAATGAGCAGTTCTTC.

This chain connects TRBV14 to TRBJ1-1; D unclear. V dropped 0 bases and J dropped 4 bases, with 9 bases sitting between them. CDR1 is SGHDN and CDR2 is FVKESK in the germline V gene. The CDR3 loop spans 14 amino acids. CDR3 coding DNA: TGTGCCAGCAGCCAAGAAGTGTTGATCACTGAAGCTTTCTTT. Residues: CASSQEVLITEAFF.

This clonotype came up a few times. The V gene is TRBV30, the J gene TRBJ2-5, with TRBD2 identical over 10 bases. Germline trimming cut 2 bases from V and 7 bases from J; bases unmatched to any gene: 1. The CDR3 has 12 amino acids. Per the germline V gene, CDR1 is GTSNPN and CDR2 is SVGIG (reference sequence). CDR3 sequence: CAWSLAGATQYF. The DNA of the CDR3 is TGTGCCTGGAGTCTAGCGGGGGCGACCCAGTACTTC.

In this sample, this clonotype turned up many times. This chain connects TRBV5-1 to TRBJ2-5, with TRBD1 identical over 7 bases. V shed 2 bases, J shed 4 bases, and the junction held 8 bases outside the gene matches. CDR1 is SGHRS, CDR2 YFSETQ, per germline. This CDR3 region has 15 residues. Here the CDR3 DNA reads TGCGCCAGCAGCTTACAAACAGGGGCGGGAGAGACCCAGTACTTC. Translating gives CASSLQTGAGETQYF. Full variable domain (remainder filled in from reference TRBV5-1 and TRBJ2-5): KAGVTQTPRYLIKTRGQQVTLSCSPISGHRSVSWYQQTPGQGLQFLFEYFSETQRNKGNFPGRFSGRQFSNSRSEMNVSTLELGDSALYLCASSLQTGAGETQYFGPGTRLLVL.

Many counts were recorded for this clonotype. J is TRBJ2-1 and V is TRBV20-1; 12 positions match TRBD2. CDR1 DFQATT and CDR2 SNEGSKA come from the germline V gene (reference sequence). Germline trimming cut 1 base from V and 6 bases from J; bases unmatched to any gene: 7. This CDR3 has 16 amino acids. The CDR3 DNA follows: TGCAGTGCTAGAGTCACTAGCGGGAGGTGGGCCAATGAGCAGTTCTTC. Its protein is CSARVTSGRWANEQFF.

V is TRBV9 and J is TRBJ2-5; D unresolved. CDR3 length: 15 amino acids. V lost 0 bases to trimming and J lost 4 bases, with 13 bases between them. Germline-derived CDR1 and CDR2 are SGDLS and YYNGEE. DNA for the CDR3: TGTGCCAGCAGCGTAGCGGCATCCGTGGGAGAGACCCAGTACTTC. The encoded protein is CASSVAASVGETQYF.

Note on this clonotype: A junction end diverges from the germline sequence, so it may reflect a read error. This rearrangement joins TRBV29-1 to TRBJ1-1; a possible D gene is TRBD1 (6 bases). The CDR3 has 14 residues. Germline V gene sequence: CDR1 SQVTM, CDR2 ANQGSEA. In DNA form, the CDR3 reads TGCAGCGTCACCCAAGACAGGTTGAACACTGAGGCTTTCTTT. Protein sequence: CSVTQDRLNTEAFF.

The rearrangement links TRBV24-1 to TRBJ1-5; 9 bases match TRBD1. Germline values: CDR1 KGHDR, CDR2 SFDVKD. With V trimmed by 0 bases and J by 2 bases, 4 bases remained unmatched. The CDR3 has 17 amino acids. The CDR3 spells CATSDLLDRGCNQPQHF. CDR3 bases: TGTGCCACCAGTGATTTGTTGGACAGGGGTTGCAATCAGCCCCAGCATTTT.

This chain links TRBV6-2 or TRBV6-3 with TRBJ1-1, with D uncertain. V gave up 2 bases and J gave up 4 bases, with 5 bases separating them. The CDR3 is 12 amino acids. Germline CDR1 and CDR2: MNHEY and SVGEGT. CDR3 in amino acids: CASSYGSTEAFF. The CDR3 region has the DNA TGTGCCAGCAGTTACGGGAGCACTGAAGCTTTCTTT.

Worth noting for this clonotype: Just one base apart from a much larger clone, this may be a read error. J is TRBJ1-3 and V is TRBV30; D uncertain. The germline gives CDR1 GTSNPN, CDR2 SVGIG (reference sequence). The V and J ends lost 4 bases and 4 bases respectively, with 14 bases between them. The CDR3 loop spans 14 amino acids. CDR3 in amino acids: CAWTTGSGGNTIYF. The CDR3 region has the DNA TGTGCCTGGACCACCGGGTCCGGGGGAAACACCATATATTTT. Full variable domain (remainder filled in from reference TRBV30 and TRBJ1-3): SQTIHQWPATLVQPVGSPLSLECTVEGTSNPNLYWYRQAAGRGLQLLFYSVGIGQISSEVPQNLSASRPQDRQFILSSKKLLLSDSGFYLCAWTTGSGGNTIYFGEGSWLTVV.

This clonotype has a count of ten or more. The chain links TRBV4-2 to TRBJ1-2; maybe TRBD1 (5 bases). In germline, CDR1 is LGHNA, CDR2 YNFKEQ. The CDR3 length is 14 residues. V dropped 1 base and J dropped 6 bases, with 12 bases sitting between them. The CDR3 DNA sequence: TGTGCCAGCAGCCAAGGAGTGGGGGTCCATGGCTACACCTTC. Translation gives CASSQGVGVHGYTF.

The chain uses TRBV25-1 and TRBJ2-2, with a possible D match to TRBD1 (6 bases). Trimming left V 1 base short and J 7 bases short, with 13 bases between. In germline, CDR1 is MGHDK, CDR2 SYGVNS. The CDR3 totals 15 residues. The CDR3 is CASSEWDKSVGELFF. For the CDR3, the DNA is TGTGCCAGCAGTGAATGGGACAAATCGGTCGGGGAGCTGTTTTTT. The whole variable domain, remainder taken from reference TRBV25-1 and TRBJ2-2, is EADIYQTPRYLVIGTGKKITLECSQTMGHDKMYWYQQDPGMELHLIHYSYGVNSTEKGDLSSESTVSRIRTEHFPLTLESARPSHTSQYLCASSEWDKSVGELFFGEGSRLTVL.

This clonotype has a count of ten or more. This chain uses TRBV18 with TRBJ2-7, with D hard to call. The length of the CDR3 is 13 residues. V lost 3 bases and J lost 0, with 6 bases in between. CDR1 KGHSH and CDR2 LQKENI come from the germline V gene. In DNA form, the CDR3 reads TGTGCCAGCTCACCGGGAACCTCCTACGAGCAGTACTTC. Protein product: CASSPGTSYEQYF.

At least ten counts were recorded for this clonotype. The chain has TRBV7-8 and TRBJ2-2; D may be TRBD1 (5 bases). There are 17 residues in the CDR3. Germline V gene sequence: CDR1 SGHVS, CDR2 FQNEAQ. Trimming shortened V by 2 bases and J by 1 base, and 14 bases separated the two germline ends. The CDR3 loop reads CASSLFSRRVNTGELFF. In nucleotides, the CDR3 is TGTGCCAGCAGCTTATTCTCCCGCAGGGTGAACACCGGGGAGCTGTTTTTT.

Only a few counts were recorded for this clonotype. The gene calls are TRBV24-1 and TRBJ2-1, with unresolved D. This CDR3 has 11 residues. Per germline, CDR1 KGHDR and CDR2 SFDVKD. V was shortened by 8 bases and J by 7 bases, with 8 bases between the two germline ends. CDR3 in amino acids: CATMVRNEQFF. As DNA, the CDR3 is TGTGCCACCATGGTCAGGAATGAGCAGTTCTTC.